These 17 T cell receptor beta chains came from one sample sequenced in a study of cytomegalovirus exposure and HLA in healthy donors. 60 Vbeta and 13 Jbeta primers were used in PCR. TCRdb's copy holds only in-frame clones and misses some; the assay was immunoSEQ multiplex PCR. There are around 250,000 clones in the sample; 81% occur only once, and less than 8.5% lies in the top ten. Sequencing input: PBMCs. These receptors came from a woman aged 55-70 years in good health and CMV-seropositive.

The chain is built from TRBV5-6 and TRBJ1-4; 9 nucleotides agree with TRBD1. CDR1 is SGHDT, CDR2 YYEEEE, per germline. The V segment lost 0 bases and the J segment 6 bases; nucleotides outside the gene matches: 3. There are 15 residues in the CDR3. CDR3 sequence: CASSLEQGADEKLFF. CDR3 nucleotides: TGTGCCAGCAGCTTGGAACAGGGGGCCGATGAAAAACTGTTTTTT.

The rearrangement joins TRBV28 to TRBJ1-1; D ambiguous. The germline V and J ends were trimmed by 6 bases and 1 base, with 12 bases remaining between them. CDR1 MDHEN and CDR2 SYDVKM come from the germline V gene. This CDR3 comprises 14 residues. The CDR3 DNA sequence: TGTGCCAGCAGCACCCGACTGGGGAACACTGAAGCTTTCTTT. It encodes CASSTRLGNTEAFF.

The CDR3 DNA is TGCGCCAGCAGCTTGGGACGGGAGGATTACAATGAGCAGTTCTTC. As protein: CASSLGREDYNEQFF. The chain joins TRBV5-1 to TRBJ2-1, with 7 bases that match TRBD2. This CDR3 has 15 residues. With V trimmed by 0 bases and J by 4 bases, 4 bases remained unmatched. From germline, CDR1 is SGHRS and CDR2 YFSETQ.

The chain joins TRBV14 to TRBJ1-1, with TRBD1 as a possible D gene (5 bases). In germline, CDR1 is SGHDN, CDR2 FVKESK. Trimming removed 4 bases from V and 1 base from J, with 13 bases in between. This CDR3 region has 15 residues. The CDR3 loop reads CASSRRGLQNTEAFF. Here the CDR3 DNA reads TGTGCCAGCAGCCGCCGGGGACTCCAGAACACTGAAGCTTTCTTT.

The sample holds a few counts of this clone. CDR3 in amino acids: CASSLSDTNNQPQHF. The CDR3 nucleotides are TGTGCCAGCAGTCTTTCTGACACAAACAATCAGCCCCAGCATTTT. The genes are TRBV2 and TRBJ1-5; no clear D. The length of the CDR3 is 15 residues. Germline V lookup: CDR1 SNHLY, CDR2 FYNNEI. V was shortened by 5 bases and J by 3 bases, with 14 bases between the two germline ends.

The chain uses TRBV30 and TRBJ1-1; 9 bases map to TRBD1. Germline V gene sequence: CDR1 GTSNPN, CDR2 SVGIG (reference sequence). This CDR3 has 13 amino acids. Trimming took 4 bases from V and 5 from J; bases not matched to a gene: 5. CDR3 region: CAWIRDRVTEAFF. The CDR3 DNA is TGTGCCTGGATCCGGGACAGGGTTACTGAAGCTTTCTTT.

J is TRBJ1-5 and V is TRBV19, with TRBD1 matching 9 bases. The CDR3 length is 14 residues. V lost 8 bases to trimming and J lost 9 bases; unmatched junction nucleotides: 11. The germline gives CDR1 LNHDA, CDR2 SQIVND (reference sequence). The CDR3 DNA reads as TGTGCCAGTGTCATCACAGGGGGCCGAGGGCCCCAGCATTTT. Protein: CASVITGGRGPQHF.

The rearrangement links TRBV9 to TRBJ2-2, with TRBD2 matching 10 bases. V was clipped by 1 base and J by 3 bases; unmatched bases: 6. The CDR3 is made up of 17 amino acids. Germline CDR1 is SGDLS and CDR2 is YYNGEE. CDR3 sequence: CASSVHLAGDDTGELFF. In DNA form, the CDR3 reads TGTGCCAGCAGCGTACATCTAGCGGGAGATGACACCGGGGAGCTGTTTTTT.

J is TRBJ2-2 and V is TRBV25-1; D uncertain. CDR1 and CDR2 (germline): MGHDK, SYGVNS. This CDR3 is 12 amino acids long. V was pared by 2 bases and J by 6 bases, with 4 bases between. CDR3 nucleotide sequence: TGTGCCAGCAGTGAAGGAGCCGGGGAGCTGTTTTTT. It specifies CASSEGAGELFF.

As DNA, the CDR3 is TGTGCCAGCAGCTCCCGACACCTCTACACCTTC. Translated: CASSSRHLYTF. The chain combines TRBV13 with TRBJ1-2, with D hard to call. Germline loops: CDR1 PRHDT, CDR2 FYEKMQ (reference sequence). This CDR3 contains 11 residues. Trimming removed 4 bases at V and 10 bases at J, with 10 bases between.

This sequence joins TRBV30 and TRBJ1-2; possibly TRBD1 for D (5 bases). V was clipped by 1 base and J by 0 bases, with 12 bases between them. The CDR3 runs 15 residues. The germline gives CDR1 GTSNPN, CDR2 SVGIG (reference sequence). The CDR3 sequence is CAWSGLSGTNYGYTF. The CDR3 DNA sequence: TGTGCCTGGAGTGGTCTATCAGGGACTAACTATGGCTACACCTTC. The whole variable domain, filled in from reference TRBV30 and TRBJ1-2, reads SQTIHQWPATLVQPVGSPLSLECTVEGTSNPNLYWYRQAAGRGLQLLFYSVGIGQISSEVPQNLSASRPQDRQFILSSKKLLLSDSGFYLCAWSGLSGTNYGYTFGSGTRLTVV.

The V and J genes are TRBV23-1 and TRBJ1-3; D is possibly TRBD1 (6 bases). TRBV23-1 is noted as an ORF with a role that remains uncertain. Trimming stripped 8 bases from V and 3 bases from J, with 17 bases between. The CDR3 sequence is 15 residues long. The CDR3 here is CASAGGGQFGNTIYF. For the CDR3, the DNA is TGCGCCAGCGCCGGGGGGGGCCAATTTGGAAACACCATATATTTT.

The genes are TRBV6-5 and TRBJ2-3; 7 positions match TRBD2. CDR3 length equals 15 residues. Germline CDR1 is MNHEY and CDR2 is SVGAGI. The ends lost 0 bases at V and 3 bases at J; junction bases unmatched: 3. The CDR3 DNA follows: TGTGCCAGCAGTTACTCCGGGAGGAAGACAGATACGCAGTATTTT. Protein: CASSYSGRKTDTQYF.

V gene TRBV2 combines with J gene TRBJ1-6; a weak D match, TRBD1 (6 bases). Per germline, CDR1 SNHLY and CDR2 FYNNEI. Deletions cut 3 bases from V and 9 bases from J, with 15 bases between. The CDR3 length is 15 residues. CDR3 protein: CASSEGAPQSSPLHF. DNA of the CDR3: TGTGCCAGCAGTGAGGGGGCTCCCCAGAGTTCACCCCTCCACTTT. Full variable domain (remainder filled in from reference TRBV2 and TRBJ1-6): EPEVTQTPSHQVTQMGQEVILRCVPISNHLYFYWYRQILGQKVEFLVSFYNNEISEKSEIFDDQFSVERPDGSNFTLKIRSTKLEDSAMYFCASSEGAPQSSPLHFGNGTRLTVT.

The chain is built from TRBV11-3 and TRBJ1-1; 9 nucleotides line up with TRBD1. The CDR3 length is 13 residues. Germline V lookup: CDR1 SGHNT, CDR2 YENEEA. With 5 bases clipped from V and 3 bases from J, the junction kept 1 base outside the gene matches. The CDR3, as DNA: TGTGCCAGCAGCCGGGACAGGGACACTGAAGCTTTCTTT. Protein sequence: CASSRDRDTEAFF.

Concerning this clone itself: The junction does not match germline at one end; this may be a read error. The CDR3 region has the DNA TGTGCCAGTACTACTCCGGGACAGGACCGCATGCTCCTCTTT. The encoded protein is CASTTPGQDRMLLF. V usage is TRBV19 and J usage is TRBJ1-1; 8 nucleotides line up with TRBD1. This CDR3 comprises 14 residues. CDR1 is LNHDA and CDR2 is SQIVND in the germline V gene (reference sequence).

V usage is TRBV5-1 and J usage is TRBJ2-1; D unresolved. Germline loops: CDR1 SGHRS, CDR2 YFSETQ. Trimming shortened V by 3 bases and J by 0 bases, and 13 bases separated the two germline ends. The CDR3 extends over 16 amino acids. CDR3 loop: CASSYDSLSSYNEQFF. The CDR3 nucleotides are TGCGCCAGCAGCTACGACTCGCTCAGCTCCTACAATGAGCAGTTCTTC.